This T cell receptor (beta chain) stems from a study of blood T cells in healthy people across ages. Study results and limitations: PBMCs went unsorted, and a conclusive naive versus antigen-experienced comparison was therefore prevented.

Next came a second PCR, run for about 6 to 12 cycles, which used a sample-barcoded 5' primer along with a J-beta primer mix. From each sample, at least 3 million paired-end reads containing CDR3 were obtained. TCRdb reprocessed the 5' RACE reads with MiXCR, giving one entry per CDR3 protein. The sample holds approximately 1.5 million distinct CDR3 sequences, 40% to 45% seen once. As regards this clonotype: The target antigen is unknown.

This sequence originates from a woman between 18 and 29 years old in good health. The sequenced sample was blood.

The CDR3 DNA follows: TGTGCCAGCAGCTTACTAAAGGGGAATAATGAAAAACTGTTTTTT. It codes for CASSLLKGNNEKLFF. The gene calls are TRBV7-2 and TRBJ1-4, with a tentative D call TRBD1 (5 bases). Germline CDR1 SGHTA, CDR2 FQGNSA. This CDR3 spans 15 amino acids. Trimming pared 2 bases from V and 4 bases from J, leaving 11 bases between.